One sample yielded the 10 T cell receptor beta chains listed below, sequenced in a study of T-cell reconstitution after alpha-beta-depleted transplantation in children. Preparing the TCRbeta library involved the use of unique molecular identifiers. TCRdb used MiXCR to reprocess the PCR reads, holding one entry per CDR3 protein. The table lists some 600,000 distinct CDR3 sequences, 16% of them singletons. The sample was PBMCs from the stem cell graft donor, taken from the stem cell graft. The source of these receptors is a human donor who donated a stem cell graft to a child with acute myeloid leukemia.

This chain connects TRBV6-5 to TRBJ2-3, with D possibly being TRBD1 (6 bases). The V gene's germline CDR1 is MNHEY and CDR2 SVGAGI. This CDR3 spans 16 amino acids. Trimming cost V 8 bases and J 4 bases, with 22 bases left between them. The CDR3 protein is CASGHLQGEGPDTQYF. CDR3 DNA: TGTGCCAGCGGTCACTTACAGGGAGAGGGACCAGATACGCAGTATTTT.

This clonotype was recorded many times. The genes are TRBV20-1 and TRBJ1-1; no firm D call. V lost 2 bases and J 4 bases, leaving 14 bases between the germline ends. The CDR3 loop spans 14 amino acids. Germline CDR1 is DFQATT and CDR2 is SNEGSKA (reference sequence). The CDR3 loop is CSARPILGGTEAFF. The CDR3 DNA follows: TGCAGTGCTAGACCCATCCTTGGAGGCACTGAAGCTTTCTTT.

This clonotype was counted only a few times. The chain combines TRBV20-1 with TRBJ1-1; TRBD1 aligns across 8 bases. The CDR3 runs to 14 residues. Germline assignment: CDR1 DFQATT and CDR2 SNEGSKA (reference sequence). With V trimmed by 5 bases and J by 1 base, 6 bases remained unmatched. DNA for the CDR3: TGCAGTGCTGCGGGACAGGCAAAGAACACTGAAGCTTTCTTT. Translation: CSAAGQAKNTEAFF.

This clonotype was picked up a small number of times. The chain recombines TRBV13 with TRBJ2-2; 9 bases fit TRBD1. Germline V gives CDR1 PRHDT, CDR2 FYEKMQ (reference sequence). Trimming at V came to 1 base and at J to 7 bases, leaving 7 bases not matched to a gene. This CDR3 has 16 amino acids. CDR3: CASSLARTGEVGELFF. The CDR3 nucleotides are TGTGCCAGCAGCTTAGCCCGGACAGGGGAGGTCGGGGAGCTGTTTTTT.

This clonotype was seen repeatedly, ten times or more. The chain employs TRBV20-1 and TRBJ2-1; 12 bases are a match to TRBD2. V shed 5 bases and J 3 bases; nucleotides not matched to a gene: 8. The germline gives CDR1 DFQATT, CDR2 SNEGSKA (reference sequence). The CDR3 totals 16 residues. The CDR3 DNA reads TGCAGTGCTTCCGAGACTAGCGGGGGTTACTACAATGAGCAGTTCTTC. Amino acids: CSASETSGGYYNEQFF.

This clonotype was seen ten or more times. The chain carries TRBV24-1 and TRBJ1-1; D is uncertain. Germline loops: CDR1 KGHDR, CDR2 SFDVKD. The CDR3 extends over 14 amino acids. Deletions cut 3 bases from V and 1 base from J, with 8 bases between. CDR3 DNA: TGTGCCACCAGTGATGCAGCGCCGAACACTGAAGCTTTCTTT. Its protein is CATSDAAPNTEAFF.

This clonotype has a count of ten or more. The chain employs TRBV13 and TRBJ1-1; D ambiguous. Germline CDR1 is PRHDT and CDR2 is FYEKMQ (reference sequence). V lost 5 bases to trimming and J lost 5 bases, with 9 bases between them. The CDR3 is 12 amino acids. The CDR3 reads CASSTEGTEAFF. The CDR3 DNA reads TGTGCCAGCAGCACTGAAGGGACTGAAGCTTTCTTT. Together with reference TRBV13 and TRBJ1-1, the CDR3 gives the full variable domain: AAGVIQSPRHLIKEKRETATLKCYPIPRHDTVYWYQQGPGQDPQFLISFYEKMQSDKGSIPDRFSAQQFSDYHSELNMSSLELGDSALYFCASSTEGTEAFFGQGTRLTVV.

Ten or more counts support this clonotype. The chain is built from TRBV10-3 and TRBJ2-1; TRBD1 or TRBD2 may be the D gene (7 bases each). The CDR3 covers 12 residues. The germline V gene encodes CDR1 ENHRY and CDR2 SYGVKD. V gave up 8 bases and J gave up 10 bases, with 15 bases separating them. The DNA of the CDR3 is TGTGCCATCGGATCAGGGGGGGAGGAGCAGTTCTTC. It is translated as CAIGSGGEEQFF.

CDR3 sequence: CSARGRGQGDEQFF. CDR3 nucleotides: TGCAGTGCTAGAGGTCGAGGACAGGGCGATGAGCAGTTCTTC. The chain carries TRBV20-1 and TRBJ2-1, with 8 bases fitting TRBD1. The CDR3 has 14 amino acids. Germline V gives CDR1 DFQATT, CDR2 SNEGSKA (reference sequence). With 1 base clipped from V and 8 bases from J, the junction kept 7 bases outside the gene matches.

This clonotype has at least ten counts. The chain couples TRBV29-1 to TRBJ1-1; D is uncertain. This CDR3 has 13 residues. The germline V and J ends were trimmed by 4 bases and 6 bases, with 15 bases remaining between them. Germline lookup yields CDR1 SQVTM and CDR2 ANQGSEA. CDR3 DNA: TGCAGCGTTGTGTGGGGAATACTGGCTGAAGCTTTCTTT. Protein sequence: CSVVWGILAEAFF.